Only one count was recorded for the clone carrying this TCR beta chain. V was trimmed by 5 bases and J by 4 bases, leaving 15 bases between them. CDR3 length equals 16 residues. CDR1 is SGHTA and CDR2 is FQGTGA in the germline V gene. This specimen belongs to a study of blood T cell repertoires in COVID-19. Looking at the study overall: Samples of COVID-19 (acute and convalescent) were obtained from the United States, Italy and Spain. The cDNA or gDNA used as material had been derived from T cells, B-cell-depleted T cells, or PBMCs.

Authors' data handling: The authors estimated nucleated cell counts from reference gene primer amplification. Some clones are missing from TCRdb's copy, which holds only in-frame ones; the method was immunoSEQ multiplex PCR. The DNA was the basis for D and trimming; V, J and clone size are from that table. The sample records 150,000 to 200,000 clones, around 80% being singletons. The chain uses TRBV7-3 and TRBJ2-6, with D possibly TRBD1 on 5 matching bases. The specimen was peripheral blood. This clonotype originated in a woman older than 75 with active or convalescent COVID-19. The CDR3: CASSLPPGPGANVLTF. Written as DNA, the CDR3 is TGTGCCAGCAGCCTACCCCCAGGGCCCGGGGCCAACGTCCTGACTTTC. Full variable domain (outside the CDR3, taken from reference TRBV7-3 and TRBJ2-6): GAGVSQTPSNKVTEKGKYVELRCDPISGHTALYWYRQSLGQGPEFLIYFQGTGAADDSGLPNDRFFAVRPEGSVSTLKIQRTERGDSAVYLCASSLPPGPGANVLTFGAGSRLTVL.